This T cell receptor beta chain was retrieved from a study of T cells in Graves' hyperthyroidism and ophthalmopathy. When ophthalmopathy did not progress within 18 months, Graves' hyperthyroidism was considered stable. In making diagnoses, clinical symptoms, serum thyroxine and TRAb, thyroid ultrasound and orbital computed tomography were all used. This clonotype has a handful of counts. Its antigen is unidentified. The study's findings and limits: Ophthalmopathy and stable hyperthyroidism were told apart by a 13 V-J model. The model's output predicted ophthalmopathy at a median of 6.5 months prior to onset.

The TCR beta CDR3 regions underwent amplification using RNA transcripts as the source. Researchers ran a first-round RT-PCR on the TCR CDR3 using the HTBI primer set. In TCRdb, the multiplex PCR reads were re-called with MiXCR into one record per CDR3 protein. Among 450,000 to 700,000 distinct CDR3 sequences listed, around 46% were seen once. The CDR3 is made up of 15 amino acids. Germline V gene sequence: CDR1 SGHDT, CDR2 YYEEEE. V lost 3 bases to trimming and J lost 3 bases, with 13 bases between them. Input material: peripheral blood or thyroid tissue (not recorded which). The chain couples TRBV5-6 to TRBJ2-1; a possible D gene is TRBD2 (5 bases). The receptor was isolated from a woman between 18 and 30 years old with Graves' hyperthyroidism. The CDR3 DNA sequence: TGTGCCAGCAGCTCCGAGCGGAGAGGCTACAATGAGCAGTTCTTC. Its protein product is CASSSERRGYNEQFF.